One sample yielded the 3 T cell receptor beta chains listed below, sequenced in a study of monozygotic twins with cystic fibrosis. Produced via immunoSEQ multiplex PCR; TCRdb's table is partial and in-frame only. Of approximately 33,000 clones in the sample, 84% are singletons; the top ten hold approximately 1.8%. Sequencing was carried out using blood. The receptors were sampled from a girl aged 2-15 years with cystic fibrosis.

J is TRBJ1-1 and V is TRBV5-4; possible D gene TRBD1, 5 bases. V dropped 1 base and J dropped 1 base, with 17 bases sitting between them. Germline-derived CDR1 and CDR2 are SGHNT and YYREEE (reference sequence). This CDR3 comprises 17 residues. For the CDR3, the DNA is TGTGCCAGCAGCTTGAGGCCAGGGCAATCGCAGAACACTGAAGCTTTCTTT. It specifies CASSLRPGQSQNTEAFF.

The chain links TRBV6-5 to TRBJ2-7; the D gene is possibly TRBD1 (8 bases). The CDR3 is 14 amino acids. V lost 5 bases and J lost 4, with 15 bases in between. Germline values: CDR1 MNHEY, CDR2 SVGAGI. This chain's CDR3 is CASSPTGGGYEQYF. In nucleotides, the CDR3 is TGTGCCAGCAGTCCTACAGGGGGAGGGTACGAGCAGTACTTC.

This clone was recorded a few times. The rearrangement links TRBV10-1 to TRBJ1-2; 9 bases agree with TRBD1. CDR3 length: 15 amino acids. V lost 3 bases to trimming and J lost 8 bases; unmatched junction nucleotides: 10. In germline, CDR1 is WNHNN, CDR2 SYGVQD (reference sequence). For the CDR3, the DNA is TGCGCCAGCAGTGATATGACGACAGGGGGATGGGGCTACACCTTC. Translation gives CASSDMTTGGWGYTF.